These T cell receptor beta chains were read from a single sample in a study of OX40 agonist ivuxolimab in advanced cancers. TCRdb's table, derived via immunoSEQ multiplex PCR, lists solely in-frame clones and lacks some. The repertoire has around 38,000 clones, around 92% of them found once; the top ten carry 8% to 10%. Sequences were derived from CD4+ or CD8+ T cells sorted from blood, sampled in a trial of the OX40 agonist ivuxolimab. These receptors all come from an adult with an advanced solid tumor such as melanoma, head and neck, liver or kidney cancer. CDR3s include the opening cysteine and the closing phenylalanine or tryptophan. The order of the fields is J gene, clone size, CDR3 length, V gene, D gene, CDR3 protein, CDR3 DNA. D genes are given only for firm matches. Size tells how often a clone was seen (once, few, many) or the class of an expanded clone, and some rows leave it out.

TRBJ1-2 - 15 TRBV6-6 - CASSPLFVDNYGYTF TGTGCCAGCAGCCCACTCTTCGTAGATAACTATGGCTACACCTTC
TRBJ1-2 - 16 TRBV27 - CASSLSLGGRGYGYTF TGTGCCAGCAGTTTATCGCTGGGGGGGAGAGGGTATGGCTACACCTTC
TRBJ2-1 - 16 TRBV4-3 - CASSLQPGQPSSVQFF TGCGCCAGCAGCCTACAACCGGGACAACCAAGTTCCGTGCAGTTCTTC
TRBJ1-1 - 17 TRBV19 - CASSMGVSLLVNTEAFF TGTGCCAGTAGTATGGGGGTTTCCTTACTCGTGAACACTGAAGCTTTCTTT
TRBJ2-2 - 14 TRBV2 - CASSLRANTGELFF TGTGCCAGCAGTTTGCGGGCGAACACCGGGGAGCTGTTTTTT
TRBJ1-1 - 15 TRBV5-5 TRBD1 CASSSGTGAYTEAFF TGTGCCAGCAGCTCGGGGACAGGGGCATATACTGAAGCTTTCTTT
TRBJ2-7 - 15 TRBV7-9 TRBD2 CASSYGTSGSHEQYF TGTGCCAGCAGCTATGGGACTAGCGGGTCCCATGAGCAGTACTTC
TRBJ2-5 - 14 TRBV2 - CASSGGGSQETQYF TGTGCCAGCAGTGGAGGGGGTAGCCAAGAGACCCAGTACTTC
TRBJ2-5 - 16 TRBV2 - CASSEKRIINQETQYF TGTGCCAGCAGTGAAAAAAGAATAATTAACCAAGAGACCCAGTACTTC
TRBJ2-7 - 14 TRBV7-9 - CASSPVGSSYEQYF TGTGCCAGCAGCCCCGTTGGCAGCTCCTACGAGCAGTACTTC
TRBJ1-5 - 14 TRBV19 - CASSIWAFNQPQHF TGTGCCAGTAGTATCTGGGCCTTTAATCAGCCCCAGCATTTT
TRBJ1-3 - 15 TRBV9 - CASSEGRGSGNTIYF TGTGCCAGCAGCGAGGGCCGGGGGAGCGGAAACACCATATATTTT
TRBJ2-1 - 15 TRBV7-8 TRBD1 CASSQTGASYNEQFF TGTGCCAGCAGCCAAACAGGGGCCTCCTACAATGAGCAGTTCTTC
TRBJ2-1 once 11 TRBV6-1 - CASGYPNEQFF TGTGCCAGCGGTTACCCTAATGAGCAGTTCTTC
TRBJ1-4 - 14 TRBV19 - CASSLDILTVKLFF TGTGCCAGTAGCCTGGACATACTAACGGTAAAACTGTTTTTT
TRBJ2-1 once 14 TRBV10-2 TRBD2 CASRGLAGPNEQFF TGTGCCAGCAGGGGACTAGCGGGACCCAATGAGCAGTTCTTC
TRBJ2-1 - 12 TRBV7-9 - CASSFTSHEQFF TGTGCCAGCAGCTTTACCTCCCATGAGCAGTTCTTC
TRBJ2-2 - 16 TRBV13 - CASSSPPSRSHGELFF TGTGCCAGCAGCTCCCCTCCGTCCCGATCCCACGGGGAGCTGTTTTTT
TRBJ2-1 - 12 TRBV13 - CASSLGPNEQFF TGTGCCAGCAGCTTGGGTCCCAATGAGCAGTTCTTC
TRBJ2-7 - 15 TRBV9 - CASSVETGDLSEQYF TGTGCCAGCAGCGTAGAGACAGGAGATTTGAGTGAGCAGTACTTC
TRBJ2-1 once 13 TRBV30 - CAWSFDAYNEQFF TGTGCCTGGAGTTTCGACGCCTACAATGAGCAGTTCTTC
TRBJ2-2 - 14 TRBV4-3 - CASRPGMRTGELFF TGCGCCAGCAGGCCAGGGATGAGGACCGGGGAGCTGTTTTTT
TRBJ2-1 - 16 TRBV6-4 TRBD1 CASSESRQGAGNEQFF TGTGCCAGCAGTGAAAGTAGACAGGGGGCAGGAAATGAGCAGTTCTTC
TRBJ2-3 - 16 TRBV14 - CASSQPWGESTDTQYF TGTGCCAGCAGCCAACCGTGGGGGGAAAGCACAGATACGCAGTATTTT
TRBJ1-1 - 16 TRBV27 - CASSLGTTLVGTEAFF TGTGCCAGCAGTTTAGGGACAACCTTGGTGGGCACTGAAGCTTTCTTT
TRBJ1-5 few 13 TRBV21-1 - CASSYTGDQPQHF TGTGCCAGCAGCTACACAGGAGATCAGCCCCAGCATTTT
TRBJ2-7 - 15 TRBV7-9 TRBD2 CASSWREASQGEQYF TGTGCCAGCAGCTGGCGGGAGGCCTCCCAGGGCGAGCAGTACTTC
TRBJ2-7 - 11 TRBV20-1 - CSARIAYEQYF TGCAGTGCTAGAATTGCCTACGAGCAGTACTTC
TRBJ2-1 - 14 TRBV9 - CASSVGGTDNEQFF TGTGCCAGCAGCGTAGGAGGAACCGACAATGAGCAGTTCTTC
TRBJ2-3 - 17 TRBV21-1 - CASSKGGGRSPTDTQYF TGTGCCAGCAGCAAAGGGGGGGGGAGGTCCCCCACAGATACGCAGTATTTT
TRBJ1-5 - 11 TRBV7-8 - CASSSSLTQHF TGTGCCAGCAGCTCGAGCCTGACCCAGCATTTT
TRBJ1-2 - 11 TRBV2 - CATSASYGYTF TGTGCCACCTCCGCGTCCTATGGCTACACCTTC
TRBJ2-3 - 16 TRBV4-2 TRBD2 CASSRGGTGPTDTQYF TGTGCCAGCAGCCGGGGGGGGACTGGGCCCACAGATACGCAGTATTTT
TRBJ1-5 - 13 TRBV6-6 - CASSLRTDQPQHF TGTGCCAGCAGTCTCCGGACGGATCAGCCCCAGCATTTT
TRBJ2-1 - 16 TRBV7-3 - CASSLRGGSDYPEQFF TGTGCCAGCAGCTTAAGAGGGGGTAGCGATTATCCTGAGCAGTTCTTC
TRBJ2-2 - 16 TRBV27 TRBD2 CASSWGTSGRTGELFF TGTGCCAGCAGTTGGGGGACTAGCGGGAGGACCGGGGAGCTGTTTTTT
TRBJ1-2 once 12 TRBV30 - CAWSVGARGYTF TGTGCCTGGAGTGTAGGGGCGCGGGGCTACACCTTC
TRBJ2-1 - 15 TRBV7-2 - CASSWTSSSYNEQFF TGTGCCAGCAGCTGGACCTCCAGCTCCTACAATGAGCAGTTCTTC
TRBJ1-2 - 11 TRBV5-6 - CASSFRIGYTF TGTGCCAGCAGCTTTCGGATCGGCTACACCTTC
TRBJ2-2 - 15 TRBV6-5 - CASSFDSANTGELFF TGTGCCAGCAGTTTCGACAGCGCGAACACCGGGGAGCTGTTTTTT
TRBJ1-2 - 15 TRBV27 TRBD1 CASSLFGQGRGGYTF TGTGCCAGCAGTTTATTCGGACAGGGCAGGGGCGGCTACACCTTC
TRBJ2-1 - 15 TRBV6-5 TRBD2 CASSPAGTSESEQFF TGTGCCAGCTCCCCCGCCGGGACTAGCGAATCTGAGCAGTTCTTC
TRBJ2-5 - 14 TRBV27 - CASSTAGLKETQYF TGTGCCAGCAGCACCGCGGGACTCAAAGAGACCCAGTACTTC
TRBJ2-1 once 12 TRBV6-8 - CASKGWSDEQFF TGTGCCAGCAAGGGATGGAGTGATGAGCAGTTCTTC
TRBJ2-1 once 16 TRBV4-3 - CASSQERRLFYNEQFF TGCGCCAGCAGCCAAGAAAGAAGGTTATTCTACAATGAGCAGTTCTTC
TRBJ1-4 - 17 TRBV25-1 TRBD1 CASTPQGIYPDNEKLFF TGTGCCAGCACTCCACAGGGGATTTATCCTGATAATGAAAAACTGTTTTTT
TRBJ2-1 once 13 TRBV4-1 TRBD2 CASSQVTSGEQFF TGCGCCAGCAGCCAAGTGACTAGCGGAGAGCAGTTCTTC
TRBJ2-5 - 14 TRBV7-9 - CASSSPGVQETQYF TGTGCCAGCAGCTCCCCCGGGGTTCAAGAGACCCAGTACTTC
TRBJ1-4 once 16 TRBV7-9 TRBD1 CASSDRDRGINEKLFF TGTGCCAGCAGCGACAGGGACAGGGGAATTAATGAAAAACTGTTTTTT
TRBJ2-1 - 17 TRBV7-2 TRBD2 CASSLASGTSGIDEQFF TGTGCCAGCAGCTTAGCGTCGGGGACTAGCGGGATAGATGAGCAGTTCTTC
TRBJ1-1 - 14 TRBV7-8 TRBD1 CASTWGQGAGEAFF TGTGCCAGCACCTGGGGACAGGGGGCAGGTGAAGCTTTCTTT
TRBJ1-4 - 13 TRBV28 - CASRSLDKEKLFF TGTGCCAGCAGGAGTCTCGACAAGGAAAAACTGTTTTTT
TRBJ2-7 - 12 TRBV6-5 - CASSGPSYEQYF TGTGCCAGCAGTGGACCGTCCTACGAGCAGTACTTC
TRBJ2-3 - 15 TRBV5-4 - CATAPWGPSTDTQYF TGTGCCACCGCACCCTGGGGGCCTAGCACAGATACGCAGTATTTT
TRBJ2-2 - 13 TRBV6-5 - CASSLGAFGELFF TGTGCCAGCAGTTTAGGGGCTTTCGGGGAGCTGTTTTTT
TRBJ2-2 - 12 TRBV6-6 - CASSYPSEELFF TGTGCCAGCAGTTATCCCTCTGAGGAGCTGTTTTTT
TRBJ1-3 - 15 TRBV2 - CASRAGTGTGNTIYF TGTGCCAGCAGGGCCGGGACCGGGACAGGAAACACCATATATTTT
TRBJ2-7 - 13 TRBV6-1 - CASTIAVPNEQYF TGTGCCAGCACCATAGCGGTTCCAAACGAGCAGTACTTC